A selection of T cell receptor beta chains follows, all from one sample in a study of blood T cells in healthy people across ages. TCRdb fed the 5' RACE reads into MiXCR, producing one record per CDR3 protein. Among around 800,000 distinct CDR3 sequences, around half were seen once, and the ten largest hold roughly 18%. The sequenced sample was blood. All receptors come from an elderly man in good health. CDR3s include the opening cysteine and the closing phenylalanine or tryptophan. The order of the fields is V gene, D gene, J gene, clone size, CDR3 protein, CDR3 DNA. A D gene is named only where the DNA matches it firmly. Expanded clones get a size class; other rows say once, few or many, or leave the size out.

v_call: TRBV6-2/TRBV6-3
d_call: NA
j_call: TRBJ1-2
clone_size: NA
cdr3_aa: CASSYSEVGGYTF
cdr3_nt: TGTGCCAGCAGTTACTCGGAGGTCGGGGGCTACACCTTC

v_call: TRBV7-9
d_call: NA
j_call: TRBJ2-3
clone_size: NA
cdr3_aa: CASTPDSTDTQYF
cdr3_nt: TGTGCCAGCACCCCGGACAGCACAGATACGCAGTATTTT

v_call: TRBV5-1
d_call: TRBD1
j_call: TRBJ2-4
clone_size: few
cdr3_aa: CASSPSGGTAKNIQYF
cdr3_nt: TGCGCCAGCAGCCCCTCAGGGGGTACGGCCAAAAACATTCAGTACTTC

v_call: TRBV7-2
d_call: TRBD1
j_call: TRBJ2-5
clone_size: few
cdr3_aa: CASSSDRGRETQYF
cdr3_nt: TGTGCCAGCAGCTCCGACAGGGGTAGAGAGACCCAGTACTTC

v_call: TRBV10-3
d_call: NA
j_call: TRBJ2-7
clone_size: many
cdr3_aa: CAISPGQFYEQYF
cdr3_nt: TGTGCCATCAGCCCCGGACAGTTCTACGAGCAGTACTTC

v_call: TRBV7-2
d_call: TRBD2
j_call: TRBJ2-3
clone_size: many
cdr3_aa: CASSPQLARAGDTQYF
cdr3_nt: TGTGCCAGCAGCCCCCAACTAGCGAGAGCGGGAGATACGCAGTATTTT

v_call: TRBV29-1
d_call: NA
j_call: TRBJ2-3
clone_size: many
cdr3_aa: CSVVGTDTQYF
cdr3_nt: TGCAGCGTTGTGGGCACAGATACGCAGTATTTT

v_call: TRBV5-1
d_call: NA
j_call: TRBJ2-1
clone_size: NA
cdr3_aa: CASNVRESGNEQFF
cdr3_nt: TGCGCCAGCAACGTTCGGGAGTCTGGCAATGAGCAGTTCTTC

v_call: TRBV7-3
d_call: NA
j_call: TRBJ2-3
clone_size: NA
cdr3_aa: CASSLALASTDTQYF
cdr3_nt: TGTGCCAGCAGCTTAGCTCTAGCAAGCACAGATACGCAGTATTTT

v_call: TRBV12-3/TRBV12-4
d_call: TRBD1
j_call: TRBJ2-7
clone_size: few
cdr3_aa: CASSFRTGGLDYEQYF
cdr3_nt: TGTGCCAGCAGTTTCCGGACAGGGGGATTAGACTACGAGCAGTACTTC

v_call: TRBV7-9
d_call: TRBD1
j_call: TRBJ2-1
clone_size: NA
cdr3_aa: CASSSAGTGTNNEQFF
cdr3_nt: TGTGCCAGCAGCTCCGCCGGGACAGGGACCAACAATGAGCAGTTCTTC

v_call: TRBV10-1
d_call: NA
j_call: TRBJ2-1
clone_size: NA
cdr3_aa: CASSESGGVAYNEQFF
cdr3_nt: TGCGCCAGCAGTGAGTCTGGGGGAGTAGCCTACAATGAGCAGTTCTTC

v_call: TRBV10-3
d_call: TRBD1
j_call: TRBJ2-3
clone_size: NA
cdr3_aa: CAISEQGDSTDTQYF
cdr3_nt: TGTGCCATCAGTGAGCAGGGGGATAGCACAGATACGCAGTATTTT

v_call: TRBV6-5
d_call: NA
j_call: TRBJ2-5
clone_size: few
cdr3_aa: CASSYSTGWGEETQYF
cdr3_nt: TGTGCCAGCAGTTACTCGACAGGATGGGGGGAAGAGACCCAGTACTTC

v_call: TRBV9
d_call: NA
j_call: TRBJ2-1
clone_size: NA
cdr3_aa: CASSVDVSRDNNEQFF
cdr3_nt: TGTGCCAGCAGCGTAGATGTCTCCCGGGACAACAATGAGCAGTTCTTC

v_call: TRBV30
d_call: NA
j_call: TRBJ2-3
clone_size: NA
cdr3_aa: CAWRLLEKISTDTQYF
cdr3_nt: TGTGCCTGGAGATTGTTAGAAAAGATTAGCACAGATACGCAGTATTTT

v_call: TRBV5-6
d_call: TRBD2
j_call: TRBJ2-1
clone_size: NA
cdr3_aa: CASSFAGRARTQFF
cdr3_nt: TGTGCCAGCAGCTTTGCCGGGAGGGCCAGGACGCAGTTCTTC

v_call: TRBV20-1
d_call: NA
j_call: TRBJ1-3
clone_size: NA
cdr3_aa: CSARDPERSGNTIYF
cdr3_nt: TGCAGTGCTAGAGACCCCGAGAGGTCTGGAAACACCATATATTTT

v_call: TRBV7-9
d_call: NA
j_call: TRBJ1-1
clone_size: NA
cdr3_aa: CASSLAAGWASEAFF
cdr3_nt: TGTGCCAGCAGCTTAGCGGCAGGGTGGGCGTCTGAAGCTTTCTTT

v_call: TRBV28
d_call: NA
j_call: TRBJ1-1
clone_size: NA
cdr3_aa: CASSSTHQGRNTEAFF
cdr3_nt: TGTGCCAGCAGTTCAACTCATCAAGGAAGGAACACTGAAGCTTTCTTT

v_call: TRBV20-1
d_call: NA
j_call: TRBJ2-5
clone_size: few
cdr3_aa: CSVEPQGLGPETQYF
cdr3_nt: TGCAGTGTCGAGCCACAGGGCTTAGGTCCAGAGACCCAGTACTTC

v_call: TRBV12-3/TRBV12-4
d_call: NA
j_call: TRBJ2-6
clone_size: NA
cdr3_aa: CASSARAPGANVLTF
cdr3_nt: TGTGCCAGCAGTGCCCGGGCGCCTGGGGCCAACGTCCTGACTTTC

v_call: TRBV7-9
d_call: NA
j_call: TRBJ1-5
clone_size: once
cdr3_aa: CASSGDRFNQPQHF
cdr3_nt: TGTGCCAGCAGCGGAGACAGGTTCAATCAGCCCCAGCATTTT

v_call: TRBV2
d_call: NA
j_call: TRBJ1-1
clone_size: NA
cdr3_aa: CASSALGANTEAFF
cdr3_nt: TGTGCCAGCAGTGCCCTCGGCGCGAACACTGAAGCTTTCTTT

v_call: TRBV7-8
d_call: NA
j_call: TRBJ2-4
clone_size: NA
cdr3_aa: CASSFRAAAAKNIQYF
cdr3_nt: TGTGCCAGCAGCTTTAGGGCGGCGGCAGCCAAAAACATTCAGTACTTC

v_call: TRBV10-3
d_call: NA
j_call: TRBJ1-2
clone_size: few
cdr3_aa: CAISESRQLGNTF
cdr3_nt: TGTGCCATCAGTGAGTCGAGACAGCTTGGCAACACCTTC

v_call: TRBV20-1
d_call: NA
j_call: TRBJ2-7
clone_size: NA
cdr3_aa: CSARERKGFRDYEQYF
cdr3_nt: TGCAGTGCTAGAGAACGAAAGGGGTTTAGGGACTACGAGCAGTACTTC

v_call: TRBV9
d_call: TRBD2
j_call: TRBJ2-1
clone_size: NA
cdr3_aa: CASSVLAGGLWNEQFF
cdr3_nt: TGTGCCAGCAGCGTCCTAGCGGGGGGGCTTTGGAATGAGCAGTTCTTC